These 30 T cell receptor beta chains share one sample of origin, sequenced in a study of OX40 agonist ivuxolimab in advanced cancers. Using immunoSEQ multiplex PCR, the repertoire was profiled, and TCRdb retains in-frame clones only, with some absent. The data contain 76,000 or so clones, roughly 92% of them singletons. The sample consisted of CD4+ or CD8+ T cells sorted from blood, taken in a trial of the OX40 agonist ivuxolimab. Receptors were obtained from an adult with an advanced solid tumor such as melanoma, head and neck, liver or kidney cancer.

The chain joins TRBV7-8 to TRBJ2-7; the D gene is possibly TRBD2 (6 bases). V lost 1 base and J lost 5, with 12 bases in between. This CDR3 has 14 amino acids. The germline V gene has CDR1 SGHVS and CDR2 FQNEAQ. The DNA of the CDR3 is TGTGCCAGCAGCTTAGGGGGGACTGACGACGAGCAGTACTTC. Its translation: CASSLGGTDDEQYF.

V is TRBV7-3 and J is TRBJ2-5; 10 bases agree with TRBD2. The CDR3 extends over 18 amino acids. V gave up 5 bases and J gave up 0 bases; unmatched junction bases: 12. Per germline, CDR1 SGHTA and CDR2 FQGTGA. DNA for the CDR3: TGTGCCAGCAGCCGCCGGGGGACTAGCGAGGTTTACCAAGAGACCCAGTACTTC. It specifies CASSRRGTSEVYQETQYF.

The V gene is TRBV10-3, the J gene TRBJ1-1; D is ambiguous. Germline CDR1 and CDR2: ENHRY and SYGVKD. Trimming shortened V by 9 bases and J by 0 bases, and 8 bases separated the two germline ends. This CDR3 region has 12 residues. The CDR3 DNA reads TGTGCCATTTCGGAGGTGAACACTGAAGCTTTCTTT. Protein: CAISEVNTEAFF.

The chain employs TRBV4-2 and TRBJ1-1; possible D gene TRBD1, 6 bases. This CDR3 comprises 16 residues. Per the germline V gene, CDR1 is LGHNA and CDR2 is YNFKEQ. Trimming pared 2 bases from V and 1 base from J, leaving 14 bases between. The CDR3 DNA sequence: TGTGCCAGCAGCCAACAACAGGGAGCTTCGAACACTGAAGCTTTCTTT. Translating it yields CASSQQQGASNTEAFF.

The chain is built from TRBV5-4 and TRBJ1-2; 9 positions agree with TRBD1. From germline, CDR1 is SGHNT and CDR2 YYREEE (reference sequence). After removal of 4 bases from V and 6 bases from J, the junction contained 10 bases not matched to a gene. This CDR3 spans 15 amino acids. CDR3 in amino acids: CASSTNRGRMDGYTF. CDR3 coding DNA: TGTGCCAGCAGCACGAACAGGGGGCGCATGGATGGCTACACCTTC.

V gene TRBV9 combines with J gene TRBJ2-3; 9 bases are shared with TRBD2. Germline CDR1 SGDLS, CDR2 YYNGEE. V was pared by 0 bases and J by 2 bases, with 10 bases of the junction left unmatched. This CDR3 has 18 amino acids. This CDR3 reads CASSVDRGLAANTDTQYF. CDR3 bases: TGTGCCAGCAGCGTAGATCGGGGACTAGCAGCCAACACAGATACGCAGTATTTT.

This chain connects TRBV7-3 to TRBJ2-1, with 10 bases lining up with TRBD2. Per germline, CDR1 SGHTA and CDR2 FQGTGA. This CDR3 region has 14 residues. V dropped 2 bases and J dropped 7; count of bases not matched to a gene: 2. The CDR3 sequence is CASSLASGRNEQFF. The CDR3 DNA reads as TGTGCCAGCAGCTTAGCTAGCGGGAGAAATGAGCAGTTCTTC.

The V call is TRBV6-5, the J call TRBJ1-6; D remains unclear. Trimming pared 0 bases from V and 9 bases from J, leaving 6 bases between. The CDR3 totals 13 residues. Germline assignment: CDR1 MNHEY and CDR2 SVGAGI. CDR3 sequence reads: CASSYSEVSPLHF. In nucleotides, the CDR3 is TGTGCCAGCAGTTACTCAGAGGTTTCACCCCTCCACTTT.

The gene calls are TRBV27 and TRBJ2-6; D is uncertain. CDR1 and CDR2 (germline): MNHEY, SMNVEV (reference sequence). Trimming left V 3 bases short and J 0 bases short, with 9 bases between. There are 16 residues in the CDR3. Written as DNA, the CDR3 is TGTGCCAGCAGTTTTATAAGAAACTCTGGGGCCAACGTCCTGACTTTC. Residues: CASSFIRNSGANVLTF. Combining the CDR3 with reference TRBV27 and TRBJ2-6 gives the whole variable domain EAQVTQNPRYLITVTGKKLTVTCSQNMNHEYMSWYRQDPGLGLRQIYYSMNVEVTDKGDVPEGYKVSRKEKRNFPLILESPSPNQTSLYFCASSFIRNSGANVLTFGAGSRLTVL.

The genes are TRBV6-5 and TRBJ1-1; TRBD1 is a possible D gene (5 bases). CDR1 MNHEY and CDR2 SVGAGI come from the germline V gene. Deletions cut 5 bases from V and 5 bases from J, with 12 bases between. The CDR3 is made up of 13 amino acids. The CDR3 DNA is TGTGCCAGCAGTCTAGGGGCGAGGACTGAAGCTTTCTTT. This sequence encodes CASSLGARTEAFF.

The V and J genes are TRBV25-1 and TRBJ2-3, with 8 nucleotides matching TRBD1. The CDR3 covers 15 residues. Germline CDR1 reads MGHDK; CDR2 reads SYGVNS. V lost 2 bases to trimming and J lost 4 bases; unmatched junction nucleotides: 5. The CDR3 region is CASSEDRGLADTQYF. CDR3 DNA: TGTGCCAGCAGTGAAGACAGGGGTTTAGCAGATACGCAGTATTTT.

The V and J genes are TRBV4-1 and TRBJ2-7; TRBD1 matches 8 bases. Trimming at V came to 0 bases and at J to 5 bases, leaving 6 bases not matched to a gene. CDR1 is MGHRA and CDR2 is YSYEKL in the germline V gene. The CDR3 runs to 15 residues. In DNA, the CDR3 is TGCGCCAGCAGCCAAGACGGACAGGGTGTCCACGAGCAGTACTTC. Its translation is CASSQDGQGVHEQYF.

The chain uses TRBV21-1 and TRBJ1-1. TRBV21-1 is a recognized pseudogene. The CDR3 has 11 amino acids. CDR3 nucleotides: TGTGCCAGCCGCAAGGGGGTGGGGGCTTTCTTT. Its translation: CASRKGVGAFF.

The chain employs TRBV7-5 and TRBJ2-1; the table names TRBD2, a call not compared with the DNA. TRBV7-5 is noted as a pseudogene. The CDR3 is 17 residues long. CDR3 amino acids: CARSLRTSGSSYNEQFF. DNA of the CDR3: TGTGCCAGAAGCTTACGGACTAGCGGGAGCTCCTACAATGAGCAGTTCTTC.

The V gene is TRBV2, the J gene TRBJ1-2; perhaps TRBD1 as D (6 bases). CDR1 is SNHLY, CDR2 FYNNEI, per germline. This CDR3 comprises 15 residues. The germline V and J ends were trimmed by 2 bases and 2 bases, with 12 bases remaining between them. CDR3 nucleotides: TGTGCCAGCAGTGAACCTACTGACAGGAACTATGGCTACACCTTC. Its protein is CASSEPTDRNYGYTF.

The gene calls are TRBV15 and TRBJ2-5; TRBD2 is a possible D gene (5 bases). The assigned J gene may be wrong: the sequence end matches TRBJ2-7 better. The germline gives CDR1 LNHNV, CDR2 YYDKDF (reference sequence). CDR3 size: 14 residues. As DNA, the CDR3 is TGTGCCACCAGTCCCGGAGGACCTCCCTACGAGCAGTACTTC. Encoded protein: CATSPGGPPYEQYF.

V is TRBV11-2 and J is TRBJ1-4, with TRBD1 matching over 8 bases. From germline, CDR1 is SGHAT and CDR2 FQNNGV. This CDR3 spans 17 amino acids. With 5 bases clipped from V and 1 base from J, the junction kept 9 bases outside the gene matches. The CDR3 here is CASSRGQGLGTNEKLFF. The CDR3 region has the DNA TGTGCCAGCAGCCGAGGACAGGGACTGGGAACTAATGAAAAACTGTTTTTT.

The chain joins TRBV9 to TRBJ2-7; TRBD1 aligns across 7 bases. The V and J ends lost 0 bases and 6 bases, in that order; junction bases with no gene match: 3. The CDR3 length is 13 residues. The V gene's germline CDR1 is SGDLS and CDR2 YYNGEE. The CDR3 sequence is CASSVASGGEQYF. DNA of the CDR3: TGTGCCAGCAGCGTAGCTTCAGGGGGCGAGCAGTACTTC. Full variable domain (rest looked up from reference TRBV9 and TRBJ2-7): DSGVTQTPKHLITATGQRVTLRCSPRSGDLSVYWYQQSLDQGLQFLIQYYNGEERAKGNILERFSAQQFPDLHSELNLSSLELGDSALYFCASSVASGGEQYFGPGTRLTVT.

The genes are TRBV6-5 and TRBJ1-1; 9 bases match TRBD1. Germline-derived CDR1 and CDR2 are MNHEY and SVGAGI. The CDR3 consists of 14 residues. With V trimmed by 0 bases and J by 11 bases, 7 bases remained unmatched. The CDR3 DNA follows: TGTGCCAGCAGTTACTCGTCGGGACAGGGACAGGCTTTCTTT. It specifies CASSYSSGQGQAFF.

The CDR3 DNA reads TGTGCCAGCAGTCCTACGCAGGGAAGGGCCTTCTACGAGCAGTACTTC. As protein: CASSPTQGRAFYEQYF. The V call is TRBV27, the J call TRBJ2-7; perhaps TRBD1 as D (5 bases). Germline values: CDR1 MNHEY, CDR2 SMNVEV (reference sequence). Deletions cut 5 bases from V and 3 bases from J, with 20 bases between. The CDR3 length is 16 residues.

This chain links TRBV11-2 with TRBJ1-1, with a weak D call TRBD1 (5 bases). CDR1 and CDR2 (germline): SGHAT, FQNNGV. The CDR3 contains 14 residues. Trimming shortened V by 2 bases and J by 4 bases, and 11 bases separated the two germline ends. The CDR3 DNA reads as TGTGCCAGCAGCTTAAACGCAGGGACCACTGAAGCTTTCTTT. It yields the protein CASSLNAGTTEAFF.

This chain links TRBV6-6 with TRBJ1-2; no reliable D call. V was pared by 2 bases and J by 4 bases, with 11 bases between. CDR1 MNHNY and CDR2 SVGAGI come from the germline V gene (reference sequence). The CDR3 is 14 amino acids. In DNA, the CDR3 is TGTGCCAGCAGTTACCAGGAGATCGGCTATGGCTACACCTTC. Its translation: CASSYQEIGYGYTF.

The chain joins TRBV6-5 to TRBJ1-2; TRBD1 aligns across 12 bases. This CDR3 region has 16 residues. V shed 4 bases, J shed 8 bases, and the junction held 11 bases outside the gene matches. Germline CDR1 reads MNHEY; CDR2 reads SVGAGI. CDR3 residues: CASSSGTGGFPGGYTF. The CDR3 nucleotides are TGTGCCAGCAGTTCCGGGACAGGGGGCTTTCCCGGGGGCTACACCTTC.

The chain carries TRBV23-1 and TRBJ1-5, with 12 bases aligning to TRBD1. TRBV23-1 is known as an ORF, though its function is uncertain. Trimming cost V 4 bases and J 3 bases; bases outside gene matches: 7. There are 17 residues in the CDR3. CDR3: CASSPWDRGLYNQPQHF. CDR3 nucleotides: TGCGCCAGCAGTCCCTGGGACAGGGGGCTTTACAATCAGCCCCAGCATTTT.

This chain links TRBV5-6 with TRBJ1-3, with 7 bases matching TRBD1. V gave up 3 bases and J gave up 3 bases; unmatched junction bases: 3. CDR1 is SGHDT and CDR2 is YYEEEE in the germline V gene. The CDR3 has 14 residues. Here the CDR3 DNA reads TGTGCCAGCAGCTGGGGGACAGATGGAAACACCATATATTTT. Its translation: CASSWGTDGNTIYF.

The V call is TRBV7-9, the J call TRBJ1-2; D gene ambiguous. The CDR3 length is 14 residues. V lost 1 base to trimming and J lost 8 bases, with 14 bases between them. CDR1 and CDR2 from the germline V gene are SEHNR and FQNEAQ (reference sequence). The CDR3 nucleotides read TGTGCCAGCAGCTTAGGTGATGGGTTTTGGGGCTACACCTTC. Residues: CASSLGDGFWGYTF.

The rearrangement uses TRBV19 and TRBJ1-1; possibly TRBD1 for D (6 bases). V gave up 8 bases and J gave up 1 base, with 11 bases separating them. The CDR3 has 13 residues. Germline V lookup: CDR1 LNHDA, CDR2 SQIVND (reference sequence). DNA of the CDR3: TGTGCCAGTTCGGACAGCGGGAACACTGAAGCTTTCTTT. Amino acid sequence: CASSDSGNTEAFF.

The V gene is TRBV9, the J gene TRBJ1-4; no clear D. The germline V gene encodes CDR1 SGDLS and CDR2 YYNGEE. The CDR3 runs 15 residues. Trimming stripped 0 bases from V and 3 bases from J, with 9 bases between. The CDR3 nucleotides are TGTGCCAGCAGCGTAGGTGGGAGCCCTAATGAAAAACTGTTTTTT. Translating it yields CASSVGGSPNEKLFF.

Of note for this clone: Other nucleotide sequences from this sample produce the same CDR3. V usage is TRBV27 and J usage is TRBJ2-3; 10 bases match TRBD2. CDR3 length: 15 amino acids. Germline V gene sequence: CDR1 MNHEY, CDR2 SMNVEV (reference sequence). Trimming cost V 2 bases and J 1 base; bases outside gene matches: 0. CDR3 DNA sequence: TGTGCCAGCAGTTTAAGCGGGGGGGGCACAGATACGCAGTATTTT. Protein sequence: CASSLSGGGTDTQYF.

The chain joins TRBV5-4 to TRBJ2-1; D possibly uses TRBD1 or TRBD2 (5 bases each). Germline loops: CDR1 SGHNT, CDR2 YYREEE (reference sequence). The CDR3 covers 13 residues. V was pared by 8 bases and J by 6 bases, with 15 bases between. CDR3 sequence reads: CASLGTSLNEQFF. In nucleotides, the CDR3 is TGTGCCAGTCTGGGGACCAGCCTCAATGAGCAGTTCTTC.